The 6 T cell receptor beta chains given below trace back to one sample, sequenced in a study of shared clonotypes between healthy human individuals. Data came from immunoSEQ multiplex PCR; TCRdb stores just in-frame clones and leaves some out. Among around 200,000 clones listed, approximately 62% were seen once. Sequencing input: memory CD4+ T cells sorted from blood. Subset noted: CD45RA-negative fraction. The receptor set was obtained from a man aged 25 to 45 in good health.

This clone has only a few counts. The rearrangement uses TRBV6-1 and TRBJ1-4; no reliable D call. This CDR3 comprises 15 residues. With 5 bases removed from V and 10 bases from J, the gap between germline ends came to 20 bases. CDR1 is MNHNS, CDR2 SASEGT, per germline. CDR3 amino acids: CASSQAGRLNVKLFF. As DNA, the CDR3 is TGTGCCAGCAGTCAGGCAGGACGACTTAACGTAAAACTGTTTTTT.

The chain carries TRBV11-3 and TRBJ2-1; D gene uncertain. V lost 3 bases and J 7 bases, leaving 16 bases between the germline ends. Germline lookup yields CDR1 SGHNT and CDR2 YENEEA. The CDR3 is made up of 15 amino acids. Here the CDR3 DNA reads TGTGCCAGCAGCTTCCATCACCGGGCCCCTAATGAGCAGTTCTTC. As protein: CASSFHHRAPNEQFF.

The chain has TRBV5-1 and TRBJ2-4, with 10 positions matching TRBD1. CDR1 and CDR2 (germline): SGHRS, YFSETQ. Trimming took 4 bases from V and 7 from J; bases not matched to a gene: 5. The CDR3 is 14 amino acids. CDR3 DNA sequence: TGCGCCAGCAGCGCAGGACAGGGGGGGAACATTCAGTACTTC. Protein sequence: CASSAGQGGNIQYF.

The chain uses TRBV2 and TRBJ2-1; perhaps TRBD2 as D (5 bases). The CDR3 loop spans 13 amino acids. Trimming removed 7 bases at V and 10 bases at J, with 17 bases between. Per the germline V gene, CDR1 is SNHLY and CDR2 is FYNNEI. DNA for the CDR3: TGTGCCAGCAATTTGGAGACGGGCGGGGAGCAGTTCTTC. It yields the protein CASNLETGGEQFF.

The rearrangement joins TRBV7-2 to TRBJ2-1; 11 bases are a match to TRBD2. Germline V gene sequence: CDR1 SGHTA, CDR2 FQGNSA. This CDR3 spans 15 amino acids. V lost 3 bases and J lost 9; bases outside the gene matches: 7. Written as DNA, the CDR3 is TGTGCCAGCAGCTTCGGTAGCGGGAGGGCGGGTGAGCAGTTCTTC. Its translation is CASSFGSGRAGEQFF.

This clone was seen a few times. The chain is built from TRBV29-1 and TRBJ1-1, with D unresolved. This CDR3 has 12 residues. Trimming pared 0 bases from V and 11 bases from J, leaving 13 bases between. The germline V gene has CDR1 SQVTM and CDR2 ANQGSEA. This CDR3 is CSVEEGRARAFF. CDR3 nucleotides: TGCAGCGTTGAAGAGGGTAGGGCACGCGCTTTCTTT.